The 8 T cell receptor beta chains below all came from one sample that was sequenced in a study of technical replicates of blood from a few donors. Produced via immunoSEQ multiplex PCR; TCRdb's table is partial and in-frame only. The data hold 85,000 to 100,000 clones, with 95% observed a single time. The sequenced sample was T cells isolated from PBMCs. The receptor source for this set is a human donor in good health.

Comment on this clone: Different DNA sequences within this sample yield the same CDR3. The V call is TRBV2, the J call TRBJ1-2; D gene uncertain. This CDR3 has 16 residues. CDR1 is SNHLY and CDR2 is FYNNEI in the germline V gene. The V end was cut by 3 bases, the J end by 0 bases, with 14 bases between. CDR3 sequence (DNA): TGTGCCAGCAGTGACCGGACTTTTACCCCTAACTATGGCTACACCTTC. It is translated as CASSDRTFTPNYGYTF.

In nucleotides, the CDR3 is TGTGCCAGTAGTATGGAGGGACAGGCGACAGATACGCAGTATTTT. Translating gives CASSMEGQATDTQYF. The rearrangement joins TRBV19 to TRBJ2-3; TRBD1 agrees at 8 bases. With 3 bases clipped from V and 3 bases from J, the junction kept 5 bases outside the gene matches. Germline values: CDR1 LNHDA, CDR2 SQIVND (reference sequence). The CDR3 has 15 residues.

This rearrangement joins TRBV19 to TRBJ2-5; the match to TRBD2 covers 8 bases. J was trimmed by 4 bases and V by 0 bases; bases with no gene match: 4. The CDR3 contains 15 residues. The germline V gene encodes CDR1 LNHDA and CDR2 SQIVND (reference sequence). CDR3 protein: CASSIDAGGLETQYF. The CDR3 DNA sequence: TGTGCCAGTAGTATAGACGCGGGGGGCCTAGAGACCCAGTACTTC.

Written as DNA, the CDR3 is TGTGCCAGCAGCGTGTTACTAGCGGCCGACACCGGGGAGCTGTTTTTT. It yields the protein CASSVLLAADTGELFF. The V gene is TRBV9, the J gene TRBJ2-2; 8 positions match TRBD2. This CDR3 is 16 amino acids long. Trimming cost V 2 bases and J 3 bases; bases outside gene matches: 6. The germline V gene has CDR1 SGDLS and CDR2 YYNGEE. Combining the CDR3 with reference TRBV9 and TRBJ2-2 gives the whole variable domain DSGVTQTPKHLITATGQRVTLRCSPRSGDLSVYWYQQSLDQGLQFLIQYYNGEERAKGNILERFSAQQFPDLHSELNLSSLELGDSALYFCASSVLLAADTGELFFGEGSRLTVL.

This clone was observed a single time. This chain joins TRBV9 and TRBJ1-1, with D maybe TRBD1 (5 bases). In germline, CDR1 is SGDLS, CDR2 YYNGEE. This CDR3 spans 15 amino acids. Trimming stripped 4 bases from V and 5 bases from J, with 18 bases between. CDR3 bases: TGTGCCAGCAGCCTCCAGGGACCGGGGGAGACTGAAGCTTTCTTT. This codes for CASSLQGPGETEAFF.

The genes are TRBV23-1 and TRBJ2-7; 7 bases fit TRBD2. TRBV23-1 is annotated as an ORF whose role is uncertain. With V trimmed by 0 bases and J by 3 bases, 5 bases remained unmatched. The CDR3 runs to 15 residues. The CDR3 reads CASSQSRGCFYEQYF. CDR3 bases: TGCGCCAGCAGTCAATCGCGGGGGTGCTTCTACGAGCAGTACTTC.

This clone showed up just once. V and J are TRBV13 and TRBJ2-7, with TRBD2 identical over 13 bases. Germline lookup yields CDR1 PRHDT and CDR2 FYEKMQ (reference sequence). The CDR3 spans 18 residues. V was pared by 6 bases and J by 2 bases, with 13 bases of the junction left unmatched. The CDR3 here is CASSGTQGLAGLTYEQYF. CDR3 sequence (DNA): TGTGCCAGCAGTGGTACTCAGGGACTAGCGGGGCTTACCTACGAGCAGTACTTC.

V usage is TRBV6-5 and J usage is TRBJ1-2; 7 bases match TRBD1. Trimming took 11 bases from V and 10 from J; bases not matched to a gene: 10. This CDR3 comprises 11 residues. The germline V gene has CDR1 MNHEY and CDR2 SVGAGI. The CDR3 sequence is CAACRGRVYTF. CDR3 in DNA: TGTGCCGCGTGTAGGGGGCGAGTCTACACCTTC.